This TCR beta chain was recovered during a study of T cell responses to AZD1222 COVID-19 vaccine. General study results and limits: Close to half of all spike-specific TCRs reportedly target regions of the variants that are unmutated. Increased Spike-specific TCR breadth and depth were observed after two AZD1222 doses.

Using immunoSEQ multiplex PCR, the repertoire was profiled, and TCRdb retains in-frame clones only, with some absent. The sample has around 150,000 clones, 92% seen once. Notes on this clone: Its antigen is undetermined.

This receptor was obtained from an adult who received the AZD1222 COVID-19 vaccine. The specimen was peripheral blood, collected 28 days after the second AZD1222 dose.

CDR3 in amino acids: CTSSQGVSSVGGWASTDTQYF. Written as DNA, the CDR3 is TGCACCAGCAGCCAAGGCGTGTCTAGCGTCGGAGGATGGGCTAGCACAGATACGCAGTATTTT. The chain links TRBV1 to TRBJ2-3; the table calls TRBD2, which could not be checked here. TRBV1 is given as a pseudogene. The length of the CDR3 is 21 residues.